The rows below give T cell receptor beta chains drawn from one sample of a study of blood T cell repertoires in COVID-19. Sequencing was performed with immunoSEQ multiplex PCR; in TCRdb, only in-frame clones are kept and a portion is missing. The repertoire holds 300,000 to 350,000 clones, with roughly 87% as singletons. Sequencing input: peripheral blood. These receptor sequences come from a man in his thirties or forties with COVID-19, enrolled during active disease. Both conserved end residues are part of each CDR3. A D gene is named only where the DNA matches it firmly. A clone size is listed for some rows: how often the clone was seen (once, few, many), or a class if it is expanded.

j_call: TRBJ2-5
clone_size: NA
d_call: TRBD1
v_call: TRBV7-7
cdr3_aa: CASSVGQGMAETQYF
cdr3_nt: TGTGCCAGCAGCGTGGGACAGGGGATGGCAGAGACCCAGTACTTC

j_call: TRBJ2-2
clone_size: NA
d_call: TRBD1
v_call: TRBV3-1/TRBV3-2
cdr3_aa: CASSRQLTGGRSGELFF
cdr3_nt: TGTGCCAGCAGCCGCCAACTGACAGGGGGCCGATCCGGGGAGCTGTTTTTT

j_call: TRBJ2-7
clone_size: NA
d_call: NA
v_call: TRBV6-1
cdr3_aa: CASSERVPGEQYF
cdr3_nt: TGTGCCAGCAGTGAAAGGGTTCCGGGAGAGCAGTACTTC

j_call: TRBJ2-7
clone_size: NA
d_call: NA
v_call: TRBV7-2
cdr3_aa: CASSLARVTAYEQYF
cdr3_nt: TGTGCCAGCAGCTTAGCGCGGGTTACCGCCTACGAGCAGTACTTC

j_call: TRBJ2-5
clone_size: NA
d_call: TRBD2
v_call: TRBV7-9
cdr3_aa: CASSLGTTETQYF
cdr3_nt: TGTGCCAGCAGCCTCGGGACTACTGAGACCCAGTACTTC

j_call: TRBJ1-5
clone_size: few
d_call: NA
v_call: TRBV18
cdr3_aa: CASSDRPSNQPQHF
cdr3_nt: TGTGCCAGCTCCGACAGACCCAGCAATCAGCCCCAGCATTTT

j_call: TRBJ1-6
clone_size: many
d_call: TRBD1
v_call: TRBV4-3
cdr3_aa: CASSQGFSTGSSYNSPLHF
cdr3_nt: TGCGCCAGCAGCCAAGGTTTTTCGACAGGGAGCTCCTATAATTCACCCCTCCACTTT

j_call: TRBJ2-7
clone_size: many
d_call: TRBD1
v_call: TRBV5-1
cdr3_aa: CASSPTGTSYEQYF
cdr3_nt: TGCGCCAGCAGCCCGACAGGGACCTCCTACGAGCAGTACTTC

j_call: TRBJ2-3
clone_size: few
d_call: NA
v_call: TRBV7-2
cdr3_aa: CASSFLRDTQYF
cdr3_nt: TGTGCCAGCAGCTTCTTACGGGATACGCAGTATTTT

j_call: TRBJ2-2
clone_size: few
d_call: NA
v_call: TRBV28
cdr3_aa: CASSLDRLNTGELFF
cdr3_nt: TGTGCCAGCAGTTTAGACAGGCTCAACACCGGGGAGCTGTTTTTT

j_call: TRBJ2-5
clone_size: NA
d_call: NA
v_call: TRBV3-1/TRBV3-2
cdr3_aa: CASSQARGAGWGETQYF
cdr3_nt: TGTGCCAGCAGCCAAGCCCGGGGGGCGGGATGGGGAGAGACCCAGTACTTC

j_call: TRBJ2-5
clone_size: NA
d_call: NA
v_call: TRBV11-3
cdr3_aa: CASSSQETQYF
cdr3_nt: TGTGCCAGCAGCTCTCAAGAGACCCAGTACTTC

j_call: TRBJ1-2
clone_size: NA
d_call: TRBD1
v_call: TRBV18
cdr3_aa: CASSPRQGSNYGYTF
cdr3_nt: TGTGCCAGCTCACCCAGACAGGGGAGTAACTATGGCTACACCTTC

j_call: TRBJ2-1
clone_size: NA
d_call: NA
v_call: TRBV28
cdr3_aa: CASSAGTGRYNEQFF
cdr3_nt: TGTGCCAGCAGTGCCGGGACTGGCCGCTACAATGAGCAGTTCTTC

j_call: TRBJ1-2
clone_size: NA
d_call: TRBD1
v_call: TRBV10-3
cdr3_aa: CAISAFGTGGNYGYTF
cdr3_nt: TGTGCCATCAGTGCATTCGGGACAGGGGGAAACTATGGCTACACCTTC

j_call: TRBJ1-1
clone_size: NA
d_call: NA
v_call: TRBV6-2/TRBV6-3
cdr3_aa: CASSYPRTANTEAFF
cdr3_nt: TGTGCCAGCAGTTACCCCCGGACTGCGAACACTGAAGCTTTCTTT

j_call: TRBJ1-1
clone_size: NA
d_call: NA
v_call: TRBV4-3
cdr3_aa: CASSQVMNTEAFF
cdr3_nt: TGCGCCAGCAGCCAAGTAATGAACACTGAAGCTTTCTTT

j_call: TRBJ2-7
clone_size: NA
d_call: TRBD2
v_call: TRBV3-1/TRBV3-2
cdr3_aa: CASSQVLLANYEQYF
cdr3_nt: TGTGCCAGCAGCCAAGTTCTACTAGCGAACTACGAGCAGTACTTC

j_call: TRBJ1-6
clone_size: NA
d_call: TRBD1
v_call: TRBV4-2
cdr3_aa: CASSQDRTGNSPLHF
cdr3_nt: TGTGCCAGCAGCCAAGATAGGACAGGTAATTCACCCCTCCACTTT

j_call: TRBJ2-7
clone_size: NA
d_call: NA
v_call: TRBV7-9
cdr3_aa: CASSSELPTYEQYF
cdr3_nt: TGTGCCAGCAGTTCTGAACTACCTACCTACGAGCAGTACTTC

j_call: TRBJ1-1
clone_size: NA
d_call: TRBD1
v_call: TRBV3-1/TRBV3-2
cdr3_aa: CASSQGQRNTEAFF
cdr3_nt: TGTGCCAGCAGCCAGGGACAGAGGAACACTGAAGCTTTCTTT

j_call: TRBJ2-1
clone_size: NA
d_call: TRBD2
v_call: TRBV5-5
cdr3_aa: CASSLVPSGGRNEQFF
cdr3_nt: TGTGCCAGCAGCTTGGTTCCTAGCGGGGGGAGGAATGAGCAGTTCTTC

j_call: TRBJ2-2
clone_size: NA
d_call: NA
v_call: TRBV19
cdr3_aa: CASSKDTYPGELFF
cdr3_nt: TGTGCCAGTAGTAAGGACACATATCCCGGGGAGCTGTTTTTT

j_call: TRBJ1-5
clone_size: NA
d_call: NA
v_call: TRBV15
cdr3_aa: CATSRGGGYRDQPQHF
cdr3_nt: TGTGCCACCAGCAGAGGGGGGGGTTATAGGGATCAGCCCCAGCATTTT

j_call: TRBJ2-1
clone_size: NA
d_call: TRBD2
v_call: TRBV7-3
cdr3_aa: CASSFPSAGGHHEQFF
cdr3_nt: TGTGCCAGCAGCTTTCCCTCGGCGGGGGGGCATCATGAGCAGTTCTTC

j_call: TRBJ2-1
clone_size: NA
d_call: NA
v_call: TRBV7-9
cdr3_aa: CASSLLLGAVSYNEQFF
cdr3_nt: TGTGCCAGCAGCTTACTTTTGGGGGCCGTTTCCTACAATGAGCAGTTCTTC

j_call: TRBJ2-5
clone_size: NA
d_call: TRBD1
v_call: TRBV5-1
cdr3_aa: CASSLGQGASTAQYF
cdr3_nt: TGCGCCAGCAGCCTCGGACAGGGGGCTTCTACGGCCCAGTACTTC

j_call: TRBJ2-3
clone_size: few
d_call: NA
v_call: TRBV5-1
cdr3_aa: CASCRNGGHTDTQYF
cdr3_nt: TGCGCCAGCTGCCGAAACGGGGGGCACACAGATACGCAGTATTTT

j_call: TRBJ1-2
clone_size: NA
d_call: NA
v_call: TRBV29-1
cdr3_aa: CSVDPRANYGYTF
cdr3_nt: TGCAGCGTTGACCCCCGAGCTAACTATGGCTACACCTTC

j_call: TRBJ1-2
clone_size: NA
d_call: NA
v_call: TRBV19
cdr3_aa: CASRSGYRENGYTF
cdr3_nt: TGTGCCAGTAGATCGGGGTATCGAGAAAATGGCTACACCTTC

j_call: TRBJ2-7
clone_size: NA
d_call: TRBD1
v_call: TRBV7-9
cdr3_aa: CASSARQGGYEQYF
cdr3_nt: TGTGCCAGCAGCGCCCGACAGGGTGGGTACGAGCAGTACTTC

j_call: TRBJ1-2
clone_size: NA
d_call: NA
v_call: TRBV19
cdr3_aa: CASSPGLEGYTF
cdr3_nt: TGTGCCAGTAGCCCGGGGTTGGAAGGCTACACCTTC

j_call: TRBJ2-7
clone_size: NA
d_call: TRBD2
v_call: TRBV7-2
cdr3_aa: CASSLVGTSGIGGEQYF
cdr3_nt: TGTGCCAGCAGCTTAGTCGGCACTAGCGGGATCGGGGGGGAGCAGTACTTC

j_call: TRBJ1-1
clone_size: NA
d_call: NA
v_call: TRBV2
cdr3_aa: CASSEGQMNTEAFF
cdr3_nt: TGTGCCAGCAGTGAAGGACAAATGAACACTGAAGCTTTCTTT

j_call: TRBJ2-7
clone_size: NA
d_call: TRBD2
v_call: TRBV5-1
cdr3_aa: CASGPLTSGSVNEQYF
cdr3_nt: TGCGCCAGCGGACCTTTGACTAGCGGGAGCGTCAACGAGCAGTACTTC

j_call: TRBJ2-7
clone_size: NA
d_call: TRBD2
v_call: TRBV9
cdr3_aa: CASSVEASGIGEQYF
cdr3_nt: TGTGCCAGCAGCGTAGAGGCTAGCGGGATAGGGGAGCAGTACTTC

j_call: TRBJ2-7
clone_size: few
d_call: TRBD1
v_call: TRBV27
cdr3_aa: CASSLFSEGAAYEQYF
cdr3_nt: TGTGCCAGCAGTTTATTCTCCGAGGGGGCCGCCTACGAGCAGTACTTC

j_call: TRBJ2-7
clone_size: NA
d_call: NA
v_call: TRBV5-1
cdr3_aa: CASSLHEVGSSYEQYF
cdr3_nt: TGCGCCAGCAGCTTACACGAGGTGGGGAGCTCCTACGAGCAGTACTTC

j_call: TRBJ1-1
clone_size: NA
d_call: TRBD1
v_call: TRBV6-5
cdr3_aa: CASSYWTGLNTEAFF
cdr3_nt: TGTGCCAGCAGTTACTGGACAGGGTTGAACACTGAAGCTTTCTTT

j_call: TRBJ2-1
clone_size: NA
d_call: TRBD1
v_call: TRBV15
cdr3_aa: CATSRFTGGAGSYNEQFF
cdr3_nt: TGTGCCACCAGCAGATTCACAGGGGGCGCGGGGTCCTACAATGAGCAGTTCTTC

j_call: TRBJ1-2
clone_size: NA
d_call: TRBD1
v_call: TRBV29-1
cdr3_aa: CSVGGQGSYGYTF
cdr3_nt: TGCAGCGTGGGAGGACAGGGGTCCTATGGCTACACCTTC

j_call: TRBJ2-1
clone_size: NA
d_call: TRBD2
v_call: TRBV2
cdr3_aa: CASSGGLAVYNEQFF
cdr3_nt: TGTGCCAGCAGTGGCGGACTAGCGGTCTACAATGAGCAGTTCTTC

j_call: TRBJ2-3
clone_size: NA
d_call: TRBD2
v_call: TRBV30
cdr3_aa: CAWSSGISTDTQYF
cdr3_nt: TGTGCCTGGAGTAGCGGGATTAGCACAGATACGCAGTATTTT

j_call: TRBJ2-7
clone_size: NA
d_call: TRBD1
v_call: TRBV5-4
cdr3_aa: CASRQDRAVPYEQYF
cdr3_nt: TGTGCCAGCAGACAGGACAGGGCCGTTCCCTACGAGCAGTACTTC

j_call: TRBJ1-1
clone_size: NA
d_call: NA
v_call: TRBV6-5
cdr3_aa: CASTPSSGKVTEAFF
cdr3_nt: TGTGCCAGCACTCCGTCCTCAGGGAAAGTCACTGAAGCTTTCTTT

j_call: TRBJ2-5
clone_size: NA
d_call: NA
v_call: TRBV28
cdr3_aa: CASTVKETQYF
cdr3_nt: TGTGCCAGCACAGTAAAAGAGACCCAGTACTTC